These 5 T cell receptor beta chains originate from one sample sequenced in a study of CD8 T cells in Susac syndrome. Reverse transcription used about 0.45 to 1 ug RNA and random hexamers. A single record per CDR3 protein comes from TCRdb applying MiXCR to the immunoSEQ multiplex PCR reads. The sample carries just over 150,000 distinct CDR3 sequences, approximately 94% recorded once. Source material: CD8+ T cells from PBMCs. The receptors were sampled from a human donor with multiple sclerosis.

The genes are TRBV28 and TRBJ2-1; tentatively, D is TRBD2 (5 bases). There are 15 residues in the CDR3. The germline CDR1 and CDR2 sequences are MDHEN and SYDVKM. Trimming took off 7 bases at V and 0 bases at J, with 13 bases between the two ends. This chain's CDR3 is CASTPTGSSYNEQFF. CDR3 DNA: TGTGCCAGCACCCCGACGGGGAGCTCCTACAATGAGCAGTTCTTC.

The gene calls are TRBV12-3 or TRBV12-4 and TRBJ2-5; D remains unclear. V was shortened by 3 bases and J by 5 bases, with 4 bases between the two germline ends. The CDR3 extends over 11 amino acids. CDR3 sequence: CASSLDETQYF. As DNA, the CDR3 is TGTGCCAGCAGTTTGGACGAGACCCAGTACTTC.

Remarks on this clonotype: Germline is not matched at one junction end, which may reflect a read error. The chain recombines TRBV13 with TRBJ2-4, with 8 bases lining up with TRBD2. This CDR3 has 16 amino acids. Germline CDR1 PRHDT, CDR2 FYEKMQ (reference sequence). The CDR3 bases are TGCGCCAGCAGCATTGCCACCGGGAGGGGCAAAAACATTCAGTACTTC. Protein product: CASSIATGRGKNIQYF.

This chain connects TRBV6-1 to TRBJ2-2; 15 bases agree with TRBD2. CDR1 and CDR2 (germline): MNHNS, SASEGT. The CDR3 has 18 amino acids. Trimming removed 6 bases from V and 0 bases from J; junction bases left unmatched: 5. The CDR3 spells CASSWTSGGDSNTGELFF. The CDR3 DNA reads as TGTGCCAGCAGCTGGACTAGCGGGGGGGACTCGAACACCGGGGAGCTGTTTTTT.

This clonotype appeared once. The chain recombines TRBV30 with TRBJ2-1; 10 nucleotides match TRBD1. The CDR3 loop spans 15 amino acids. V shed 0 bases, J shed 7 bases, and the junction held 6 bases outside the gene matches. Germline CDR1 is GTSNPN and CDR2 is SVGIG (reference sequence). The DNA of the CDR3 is TGTGCCTGGAGTGTAGTGACAGGGGGCCCGAATGAGCAGTTCTTC. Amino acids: CAWSVVTGGPNEQFF.